The 14 T cell receptor beta chains below all came from one sample that was sequenced in a study of cytomegalovirus exposure and HLA in healthy donors. The method was immunoSEQ multiplex PCR; TCRdb's version includes in-frame clones alone and lacks a portion of them. This repertoire shows about 200,000 clones, about 79% found once; its top ten account for around 15%. The sample consisted of PBMCs. The receptors were sampled from a woman aged 30 to 39 in good health and CMV-seropositive.

In this sample, this clone turned up once. The rearrangement joins TRBV7-9 to TRBJ2-6; D is perhaps TRBD2 (5 bases). Germline CDR1 SEHNR, CDR2 FQNEAQ (reference sequence). Between the trimmed V and J ends, which lost 3 bases and 2 bases, there was a span of 8 bases. The CDR3 consists of 15 residues. CDR3 nucleotides: TGTGCCAGCAGCTTCGGAGGTGCTGGGGCCAACGTCCTGACTTTC. Encoded protein: CASSFGGAGANVLTF.

V usage is TRBV7-9 and J usage is TRBJ2-1, with a tentative D call TRBD2 (5 bases). This CDR3 comprises 11 residues. V lost 3 bases and J 15 bases, leaving 12 bases between the germline ends. Germline V gene data show CDR1 as SEHNR and CDR2 as FQNEAQ (reference sequence). Written as DNA, the CDR3 is TGTGCCAGCAGCTTGGACTCCCAATGGTTCTTC. Protein product: CASSLDSQWFF.

The rearrangement uses TRBV6-1 and TRBJ1-2; 12 positions agree with TRBD1. Germline V gene sequence: CDR1 MNHNS, CDR2 SASEGT. J gave up 6 bases and V 6 bases, and 5 bases lay outside the gene matches. The CDR3 extends over 14 amino acids. This CDR3 reads CASSRDRGRNGYTF. The CDR3 nucleotides read TGTGCCAGCAGCCGGGACAGGGGGCGAAATGGCTACACCTTC.

The J gene is TRBJ1-2, the V gene TRBV7-8, with TRBD1 as a possible D gene (6 bases). Germline-derived CDR1 and CDR2 are SGHVS and FQNEAQ. V was cut by 3 bases and J by 8 bases, with 16 bases left in between. CDR3 size: 14 residues. CDR3: CASSLVRGAGGYTF. In DNA form, the CDR3 reads TGTGCCAGCAGCTTGGTGCGGGGGGCAGGGGGCTACACCTTC.

V and J are TRBV14 and TRBJ2-2; TRBD2 agrees at 7 bases. CDR1 SGHDN and CDR2 FVKESK come from the germline V gene. CDR3 length: 17 residues. After removal of 1 base from V and 6 bases from J, the junction contained 11 bases not matched to a gene. The CDR3 loop is CASSQAPAAGSPGELFF. DNA for the CDR3: TGTGCCAGCAGCCAAGCTCCGGCAGCGGGAAGTCCCGGGGAGCTGTTTTTT.

The rearrangement uses TRBV28 and TRBJ2-3, with TRBD2 identical over 10 bases. Germline-derived CDR1 and CDR2 are MDHEN and SYDVKM. The CDR3 covers 18 residues. Germline trimming cut 4 bases from V and 1 base from J; bases unmatched to any gene: 11. CDR3 DNA: TGTGCCAGCAGTTCGGAGCGGGAGGGCCGGTGGGGCACAGATACGCAGTATTTT. Encoded protein: CASSSEREGRWGTDTQYF.

The chain recombines TRBV4-1 with TRBJ2-2, with D hard to call. The CDR3 consists of 13 residues. V shed 4 bases and J shed 2 bases, with 5 bases lying between them. Germline lookup yields CDR1 MGHRA and CDR2 YSYEKL. The CDR3 region is CASSRGNTGELFF. The DNA for the CDR3 is TGCGCCAGCAGCCGAGGTAACACCGGGGAGCTGTTTTTT.

The chain links TRBV29-1 to TRBJ2-1; D is perhaps TRBD1 (5 bases). This CDR3 has 15 residues. Germline V gene data show CDR1 as SQVTM and CDR2 as ANQGSEA. The V gene lost 4 bases and the J gene lost 4 bases, with 17 bases spanning the gap. In nucleotides, the CDR3 is TGCAGCGTTGGCCAGAAGGGGTTGACTTACAATGAGCAGTTCTTC. As protein: CSVGQKGLTYNEQFF.

The chain joins TRBV2 to TRBJ2-1; the match to TRBD2 covers 13 bases. The CDR3 contains 15 residues. Germline V lookup: CDR1 SNHLY, CDR2 FYNNEI. Trimming removed 3 bases from V and 6 bases from J; junction bases left unmatched: 2. Here the CDR3 reads CASSDRLAGGNEQFF. CDR3 DNA: TGTGCCAGCAGTGACAGACTAGCGGGAGGCAATGAGCAGTTCTTC.

The chain combines TRBV5-4 with TRBJ2-7, with 10 bases fitting TRBD1. V lost 10 bases, J lost 2 bases, and 9 bases stayed unmatched. Germline CDR1 reads SGHNT; CDR2 reads YYREEE (reference sequence). The CDR3 is made up of 14 amino acids. The CDR3 DNA reads as TGTGCCTCGACAGGGGGCAATCCCACCTACGAGCAGTACTTC. Amino acid sequence: CASTGGNPTYEQYF.

The chain recombines TRBV5-1 with TRBJ1-1, with D unclear. The CDR3 length is 13 residues. Germline V gene data show CDR1 as SGHRS and CDR2 as YFSETQ. V lost 2 bases and J 4 bases, leaving 9 bases between the germline ends. The CDR3 DNA follows: TGCGCCAGCAGCTTTTTTGGAGGCACTGAAGCTTTCTTT. Translation: CASSFFGGTEAFF.

This chain uses TRBV7-9 with TRBJ2-2; D perhaps matches TRBD1 (7 bases). The CDR3 extends over 18 amino acids. The V gene's germline CDR1 is SEHNR and CDR2 FQNEAQ (reference sequence). Trimming cost V 2 bases and J 5 bases, with 21 bases left between them. The CDR3 DNA sequence: TGTGCCAGCAGCTTATCCCTGTCTGGGGCAGGGGGGACCGGGGAGCTGTTTTTT. This codes for CASSLSLSGAGGTGELFF.

A few counts support this clone. The gene calls are TRBV5-4 and TRBJ2-3; weak D call: TRBD2 (5 bases). Germline loops: CDR1 SGHNT, CDR2 YYREEE (reference sequence). Trimming stripped 4 bases from V and 4 bases from J, with 19 bases between. The CDR3 covers 16 residues. The CDR3: CASSRPSGGGPDTQYF. The CDR3 DNA reads as TGTGCCAGCAGCCGTCCCTCCGGAGGCGGTCCAGATACGCAGTATTTT. The full variable domain, with the rest looked up from reference TRBV5-4 and TRBJ2-3, is ETGVTQSPTHLIKTRGQQVTLRCSSQSGHNTVSWYQQALGQGPQFIFQYYREEENGRGNFPPRFSGLQFPNYSSELNVNALELDDSALYLCASSRPSGGGPDTQYFGPGTRLTVL.

This clone was picked up one time. In the same sample, other DNA sequences code for this CDR3. The chain uses TRBV28 and TRBJ2-7, with 9 positions matching TRBD2. The CDR3 loop spans 14 amino acids. Germline V gene sequence: CDR1 MDHEN, CDR2 SYDVKM. J gave up 5 bases and V 4 bases, and 6 bases lay outside the gene matches. CDR3 amino acids: CASSSGGRADEQYF. DNA for the CDR3: TGTGCCAGCAGTTCCGGCGGGAGGGCCGACGAGCAGTACTTC.